The rows below give T cell receptor beta chains drawn from one sample of a study of beta chain features in type 1 diabetes. Sequencing used immunoSEQ multiplex PCR; TCRdb keeps in-frame clones, though not all of them. Counted here are some 410,000 clones, approximately 10% occurring once; the ten biggest clones make up about 0.045%. Sequencing used naive CD4+ T cells from blood. The receptor set was obtained from a woman aged 18-30 years in good health. Each CDR3 is given with its conserved first and last residue. The listing skips clone size in some rows; elsewhere it reads once, few, many or a size class.

abundance | j_gene | v_gene | CDR3aa
- | TRBJ1-2 | TRBV29-1 | CSVLRGAYGYTF
few | TRBJ1-6 | TRBV7-9 | CASSFRGLPLHF
- | TRBJ2-1 | TRBV7-9 | CASSLGGSGEQFF
- | TRBJ2-1 | TRBV29-1 | CSAAGGRINEQFF
- | TRBJ2-4 | TRBV7-2 | CASSYERFSKNIQYF
- | TRBJ2-5 | TRBV7-8 | CASSLQDRRVETQYF
few | TRBJ2-6 | TRBV9 | CASSPRGANVLTF
- | TRBJ1-5 | TRBV30 | CAWSGSFRGADQPQHF
- | TRBJ1-6 | TRBV7-2 | CASSPGRENSPLHF
few | TRBJ1-1 | TRBV5-4 | CASSLATGWGTEAFF
- | TRBJ1-5 | TRBV4-3 | CASSPDRGQPQHF
- | TRBJ1-2 | TRBV7-9 | CASSVGQANYGYTF
few | TRBJ2-3 | TRBV18 | CASSLGTGTDTQYF
few | TRBJ2-3 | TRBV25-1 | CASSAAATGATDTQYF
- | TRBJ1-5 | TRBV28 | CASSPWGLNQPQHF
- | TRBJ2-1 | TRBV2 | CASRGTSGRASYNEQFF
- | TRBJ2-3 | TRBV14 | CASSQDRSWTSGRADTQYF
- | TRBJ2-3 | TRBV25-1 | CASSPYRGSTDTQYF
few | TRBJ2-7 | TRBV6-6 | CASSYWASGSDEQYF
- | TRBJ2-3 | TRBV5-4 | CASSPTGTRGTDTQYF
- | TRBJ2-3 | TRBV11-3 | CASSFDGNTDTQYF
few | TRBJ2-3 | TRBV5-4 | CASSVMTGTDTQYF
- | TRBJ1-2 | TRBV29-1 | CSVEEGTATFGYGYTF
few | TRBJ2-1 | TRBV18 | CASSPDLYNEQFF
- | TRBJ1-6 | TRBV6-1 | CASSDFGLDSPLHF
- | TRBJ2-2 | TRBV7-2 | CASSFSPTGDTGELFF
- | TRBJ2-2 | TRBV9 | CASRGPGELFF
few | TRBJ2-3 | TRBV9 | CASSVSPSTDTQYF
few | TRBJ2-1 | TRBV25-1 | CASSESPSGGTGYEQFF
- | TRBJ2-3 | TRBV2 | CASKRGVDRYTDTQYF
few | TRBJ1-1 | TRBV11-2 | CASSWEEYTEAFF
few | TRBJ2-7 | TRBV30 | CASLIWGKGYEQYF
- | TRBJ1-3 | TRBV30 | CAWSRGGSSGNTIYF